The 30 T cell receptor beta chains below come from one sample, sequenced in a study of T cells in Graves' hyperthyroidism and ophthalmopathy. Amplification of TCR beta CDR3 regions used RNA as the template. The HTBI primer set drove a first-round RT-PCR of the TCR CDR3. MiXCR was run by TCRdb on the multiplex PCR reads, yielding one entry per CDR3 protein. This sample has about 640,000 distinct CDR3 sequences, with more than 20% found just once. Sequencing used blood. Source of these receptors: a man aged 25 to 40 with Graves' ophthalmopathy.

V and J are TRBV6-5 and TRBJ2-7; 7 bases are shared with TRBD1. The germline gives CDR1 MNHEY, CDR2 SVGAGI. V was pared by 0 bases and J by 2 bases, with 10 bases of the junction left unmatched. This CDR3 has 17 amino acids. CDR3 DNA sequence: TGTGCCAGCAGTTACTCCTTCTCTACCGACAGGGCCTACGAGCAGTACTTC. It is translated as CASSYSFSTDRAYEQYF.

A few counts support this clonotype. The genes are TRBV7-3 and TRBJ2-7, with TRBD1 identical over 7 bases. The CDR3 has 13 amino acids. Germline loops: CDR1 SGHTA, CDR2 FQGTGA. V was clipped by 4 bases and J by 3 bases; unmatched bases: 3. Written as DNA, the CDR3 is TGTGCCAGCAGCTCCCACAGGGGCTACGAGCAGTACTTC. This encodes CASSSHRGYEQYF.

The genes are TRBV10-3 and TRBJ1-5; no definite D call. Germline values: CDR1 ENHRY, CDR2 SYGVKD. V was clipped by 6 bases and J by 4 bases, with 10 bases between them. The CDR3 contains 13 residues. The CDR3 DNA reads as TGTGCCATCAGCGCCGGGCCTAATCAGCCCCAGCATTTT. It encodes CAISAGPNQPQHF.

The chain couples TRBV6-5 to TRBJ2-1, with D uncertain. Germline assignment: CDR1 MNHEY and CDR2 SVGAGI. Trimming cost V 2 bases and J 0 bases, with 11 bases left between them. The CDR3 sequence is 16 residues long. The chain's CDR3 is CASSYISTSSYNEQFF. CDR3 DNA sequence: TGTGCCAGCAGTTACATCAGTACGAGCTCCTACAATGAGCAGTTCTTC.

This clonotype was recorded many times. The rearrangement uses TRBV7-9 and TRBJ2-1; D might be TRBD2 (6 bases). The V gene lost 1 base and the J gene lost 7 bases, with 8 bases spanning the gap. The CDR3 is 13 amino acids. Germline CDR1 is SEHNR and CDR2 is FQNEAQ (reference sequence). The CDR3 bases are TGTGCCAGCAGCTTAGGCGCGGGAAATGAGCAGTTCTTC. Its translation is CASSLGAGNEQFF.

The chain carries TRBV6-1 and TRBJ2-3, with D perhaps matching TRBD1 (5 bases). V was pared by 10 bases and J by 2 bases, with 13 bases between. The CDR3 spans 13 residues. Looked up from germline, CDR1 is MNHNS and CDR2 is SASEGT. CDR3 loop: CATLGQNTDTQYF. For the CDR3, the DNA is TGTGCCACCCTCGGACAAAACACAGATACGCAGTATTTT.

The chain has TRBV6-1 and TRBJ1-2; perhaps TRBD1 as D (6 bases). Germline CDR1 MNHNS, CDR2 SASEGT. CDR3 length equals 17 residues. V lost 4 bases and J lost 5, with 23 bases in between. CDR3 nucleotide sequence: TGTGCCAGCAGTGCCAGCAAACGACAGGTCATAGGGTATGGCTACACCTTC. Translated: CASSASKRQVIGYGYTF.

This clonotype was seen a handful of times. The chain employs TRBV9 and TRBJ2-1, with 7 bases that match TRBD2. This CDR3 is built from 15 residues. J gave up 8 bases and V 0 bases, and 8 bases lay outside the gene matches. Germline V gene lookup returns CDR1 SGDLS and CDR2 YYNGEE. The CDR3 is CASSVGPGGRDEQFF. The CDR3 bases are TGTGCCAGCAGCGTAGGCCCTGGAGGGAGGGATGAGCAGTTCTTC.

The gene calls are TRBV5-8 and TRBJ1-1; 7 nucleotides match TRBD1. Germline CDR1 SGHTS, CDR2 YDEGEE. V lost 3 bases to trimming and J lost 0 bases; unmatched junction nucleotides: 5. The CDR3 loop spans 15 amino acids. Written as DNA, the CDR3 is TGTGCCAGCAGCTCGGCCACAGGGGTGAACACTGAAGCTTTCTTT. Its protein product is CASSSATGVNTEAFF.

This chain uses TRBV19 with TRBJ1-3; no reliable D call. Germline V gene data show CDR1 as LNHDA and CDR2 as SQIVND (reference sequence). V was pared by 8 bases and J by 0 bases, with 11 bases between. The CDR3 totals 14 residues. The CDR3: CASQVASSGNTIYF. The DNA for the CDR3 is TGTGCCAGTCAGGTGGCTAGCTCTGGAAACACCATATATTTT. The whole variable domain, filled in from reference TRBV19 and TRBJ1-3, reads DGGITQSPKYLFRKEGQNVTLSCEQNLNHDAMYWYRQDPGQGLRLIYYSQIVNDFQKGDIAEGYSVSREKKESFPLTVTSAQKNPTAFYLCASQVASSGNTIYFGEGSWLTVV.

This chain links TRBV7-9 with TRBJ1-1, with D hard to call. V was trimmed by 5 bases and J by 2 bases, leaving 15 bases between them. The CDR3 covers 15 residues. Germline assignment: CDR1 SEHNR and CDR2 FQNEAQ (reference sequence). As DNA, the CDR3 is TGTGCCAGCAGCCCCCCGGCTGGGGAAAACACTGAAGCTTTCTTT. Translated: CASSPPAGENTEAFF.

This clonotype was detected ten times or more. The rearrangement uses TRBV20-1 and TRBJ2-1; D may match TRBD1 or TRBD2 (5 bases each). Germline V gives CDR1 DFQATT, CDR2 SNEGSKA (reference sequence). V lost 3 bases and J lost 2, with 14 bases in between. This CDR3 has 15 amino acids. The CDR3 sequence is CSASLPGTPYNEQFF. The CDR3 coding sequence is TGCAGTGCTAGCCTCCCCGGGACGCCCTACAATGAGCAGTTCTTC.

This clonotype was recorded a few times. The chain couples TRBV28 to TRBJ2-1, with 12 nucleotides matching TRBD2. The CDR3 runs 19 residues. The germline gives CDR1 MDHEN, CDR2 SYDVKM. The V gene end was trimmed by 6 bases and the J gene end by 3 bases; junction bases not matched to a gene: 15. CDR3 coding DNA: TGTGCCAGCAGCTCGTCTAGCGGGAGGGAGTGGGTTTACTACAATGAGCAGTTCTTC. It yields the protein CASSSSSGREWVYYNEQFF.

Concerning this clonotype: A much larger clonotype is one base distant, so this may be a read error. The chain has TRBV4-2 and TRBJ2-7; D gene ambiguous. This CDR3 spans 13 amino acids. Trimming removed 6 bases from V and 5 bases from J, with 14 bases in between. CDR1 is LGHNA and CDR2 is YNFKEQ in the germline V gene. The CDR3 reads CASSPQSWNEQYF. The CDR3 nucleotides read TGTGCCAGCAGTCCACAGAGTTGGAACGAGCAGTACTTC.

This clonotype turned up a few times. V usage is TRBV3-1 and J usage is TRBJ2-7; tentative D call: TRBD2 (7 bases). Germline V gene lookup returns CDR1 LGHDT and CDR2 YNNKEL (reference sequence). The CDR3 has 13 amino acids. Between the trimmed V and J ends, which lost 3 bases and 4 bases, there was a span of 10 bases. The CDR3 DNA follows: TGTGCCAGCAGCCACCGGGGGGCTTACGAGCAGTACTTC. Protein sequence: CASSHRGAYEQYF.

In the case of this clonotype: Possible read error: a much larger clone is one base away. This chain joins TRBV4-2 and TRBJ2-7, with 10 positions matching TRBD2. Germline values: CDR1 LGHNA, CDR2 YNFKEQ. CDR3 length: 15 residues. CDR3 nucleotides: TGTACCAGCAGCCCTAGGACTAGCGGATCCTACGAGCAGTACTTC. Translation gives CTSSPRTSGSYEQYF.

There are a few counts of this clonotype. This chain joins TRBV9 and TRBJ1-1; no firm D call. Germline assignment: CDR1 SGDLS and CDR2 YYNGEE. This CDR3 spans 13 amino acids. The V end lost 0 bases, the J end lost 6 bases, and 9 bases lay between the germline ends. In DNA form, the CDR3 reads TGTGCCAGCAGCGTAGCTTTCCTCTCTGAAGCTTTCTTT. It encodes CASSVAFLSEAFF.

This chain joins TRBV4-1 and TRBJ1-1; no definite D call. The CDR3 is 14 residues long. Germline CDR1 reads MGHRA; CDR2 reads YSYEKL. Deletions cut 1 base from V and 0 bases from J, with 6 bases between. CDR3 nucleotide sequence: TGCGCCAGCAGCCAAGTGGTAGTGAACACTGAAGCTTTCTTT. It encodes CASSQVVVNTEAFF.

This clonotype was seen once. The chain couples TRBV20-1 to TRBJ2-5, with TRBD1 matching 8 bases. Germline V gene lookup returns CDR1 DFQATT and CDR2 SNEGSKA (reference sequence). The CDR3 covers 14 residues. Germline trimming cut 5 bases from V and 0 bases from J; bases unmatched to any gene: 5. CDR3 sequence reads: CSAQDREDQETQYF. The CDR3 region has the DNA TGCAGTGCTCAGGACAGGGAGGACCAAGAGACCCAGTACTTC.

This clonotype was counted at least ten times. V and J are TRBV11-2 and TRBJ2-1; TRBD2 agrees at 11 bases. The trim removed 5 bases at V and 6 bases at J, leaving 6 bases unmatched. The CDR3 contains 15 residues. The germline CDR1 and CDR2 sequences are SGHAT and FQNNGV. In DNA, the CDR3 is TGTGCCAGCAGCCAGGGTCTAGCGGGAGGCAATGAGCAGTTCTTC. It yields the protein CASSQGLAGGNEQFF.

This clonotype was recorded a few times. The rearrangement uses TRBV27 and TRBJ2-3; 7 bases are a match to TRBD2. Germline V lookup: CDR1 MNHEY, CDR2 SMNVEV (reference sequence). The CDR3 runs 16 residues. The J segment lost 3 bases and the V segment lost 2 bases, leaving 8 bases of the junction unmatched. CDR3 amino acids: CASSLSGAAGTDTQYF. The CDR3 region has the DNA TGTGCCAGCAGTTTAAGCGGGGCCGCTGGAACAGATACGCAGTATTTT.

This clonotype was found a few times. The chain joins TRBV20-1 to TRBJ2-3; the match to TRBD2 covers 9 bases. The CDR3 totals 14 residues. Germline CDR1 and CDR2: DFQATT and SNEGSKA (reference sequence). The junction had 10 bases not matched to a gene; V was cut back by 6 bases and J by 6 bases. The CDR3 loop reads CSAPLAGRVDTQYF. The CDR3 coding sequence is TGCAGTGCCCCTCTAGCGGGAAGGGTGGATACGCAGTATTTT.

The CDR3: CSATGRDFEYF. CDR3 DNA: TGCAGTGCTACCGGGCGGGATTTTGAGTACTTC. The V call is TRBV20-1, the J call TRBJ2-5, with a tentative D call TRBD2 (6 bases). V lost 4 bases to trimming and J lost 12 bases, with 15 bases between them. CDR1 is DFQATT, CDR2 SNEGSKA, per germline (reference sequence). The CDR3 has 11 amino acids.

The DNA for the CDR3 is TGCAGTGCCAGACCTGTCGGCTTGCCGGGCGAGCAGTACTTC. This translates into CSARPVGLPGEQYF. The chain couples TRBV20-1 to TRBJ2-7; D gene unclear. The ends were cut back, 6 bases at V and 6 bases at J, with 21 bases in the middle. The CDR3 extends over 14 amino acids. Germline CDR1 is DFQATT and CDR2 is SNEGSKA (reference sequence).

This clonotype was detected a few times. The rearrangement uses TRBV11-2 and TRBJ2-7, with 10 bases matching TRBD1. Germline V gene lookup returns CDR1 SGHAT and CDR2 FQNNGV. V shed 1 base and J 4 bases; nucleotides not matched to a gene: 10. The CDR3 totals 17 residues. CDR3 sequence reads: CASSLVGTGTGEYEQYF. The CDR3 nucleotides read TGTGCCAGCAGCTTAGTAGGAACCGGGACAGGGGAGTACGAGCAGTACTTC.

Many counts were recorded for this clonotype. The rearrangement joins TRBV2 to TRBJ2-5; D remains unclear. Germline V gene data show CDR1 as SNHLY and CDR2 as FYNNEI. Trimming cost V 3 bases and J 4 bases, with 9 bases left between them. The CDR3 is 13 amino acids. The CDR3 reads CASSDTDLETQYF. Written as DNA, the CDR3 is TGTGCCAGCAGTGATACAGACTTAGAGACCCAGTACTTC.

The V and J genes are TRBV20-1 and TRBJ2-7, with D possibly TRBD2 on 6 matching bases. Trimming pared 1 base from V and 3 bases from J, leaving 22 bases between. The CDR3 totals 17 residues. The V gene's germline CDR1 is DFQATT and CDR2 SNEGSKA (reference sequence). This CDR3 reads CSARVKIPTRPHYEQYF. Here the CDR3 DNA reads TGCAGTGCTAGAGTAAAAATACCGACTAGACCCCACTACGAGCAGTACTTC.

The chain carries TRBV7-3 and TRBJ2-1; 14 nucleotides align to TRBD2. The germline V gene has CDR1 SGHTA and CDR2 FQGTGA. Trimming took 0 bases from V and 0 from J; bases not matched to a gene: 7. CDR3 size: 20 residues. CDR3 residues: CASSLTRRTSGRSSYNEQFF. DNA for the CDR3: TGTGCCAGCAGCTTAACGCGCAGGACTAGCGGGAGGAGCTCCTACAATGAGCAGTTCTTC.

This clonotype was observed a handful of times. The V call is TRBV13, the J call TRBJ2-5, with 12 bases lining up with TRBD2. The length of the CDR3 is 16 residues. J was trimmed by 4 bases and V by 4 bases; bases with no gene match: 7. CDR1 is PRHDT, CDR2 FYEKMQ, per germline (reference sequence). CDR3 nucleotide sequence: TGTGCCAGCAGCTCGCGGACTAGCGGGAAAGGAGAGACCCAGTACTTC. Translating gives CASSSRTSGKGETQYF.

The chain uses TRBV20-1 and TRBJ2-2, with 8 bases aligning to TRBD2. With V trimmed by 3 bases and J by 5 bases, 5 bases remained unmatched. Germline values: CDR1 DFQATT, CDR2 SNEGSKA (reference sequence). CDR3 length: 14 residues. In DNA form, the CDR3 reads TGCAGTGCTAGGGGCCAGCGGGAGACCGGGGAGCTGTTTTTT. It encodes CSARGQRETGELFF.